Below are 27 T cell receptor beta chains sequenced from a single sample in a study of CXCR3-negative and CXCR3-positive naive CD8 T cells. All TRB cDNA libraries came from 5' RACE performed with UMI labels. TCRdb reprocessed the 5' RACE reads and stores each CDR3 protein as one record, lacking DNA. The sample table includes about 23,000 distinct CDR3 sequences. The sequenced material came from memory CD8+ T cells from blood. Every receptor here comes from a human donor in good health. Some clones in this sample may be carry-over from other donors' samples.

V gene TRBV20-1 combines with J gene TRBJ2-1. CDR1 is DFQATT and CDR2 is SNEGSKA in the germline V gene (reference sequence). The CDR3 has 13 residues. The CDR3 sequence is CSARVDDYNEQFF.

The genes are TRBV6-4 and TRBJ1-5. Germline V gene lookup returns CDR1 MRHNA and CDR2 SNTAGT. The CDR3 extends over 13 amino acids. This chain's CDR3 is CASSASSNQPQHF.

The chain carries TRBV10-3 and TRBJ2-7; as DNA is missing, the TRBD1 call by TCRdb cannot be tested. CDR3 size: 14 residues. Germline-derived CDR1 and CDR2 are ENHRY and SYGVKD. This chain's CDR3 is CAINKGTGGLEQYF.

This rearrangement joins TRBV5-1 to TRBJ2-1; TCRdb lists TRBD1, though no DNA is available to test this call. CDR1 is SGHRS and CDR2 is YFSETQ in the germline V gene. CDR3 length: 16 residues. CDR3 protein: CASSLGGTGPNNEQFF.

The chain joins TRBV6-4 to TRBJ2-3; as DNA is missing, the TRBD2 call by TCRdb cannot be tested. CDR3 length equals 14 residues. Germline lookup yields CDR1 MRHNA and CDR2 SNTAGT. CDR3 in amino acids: CASSASGSTDTQYF.

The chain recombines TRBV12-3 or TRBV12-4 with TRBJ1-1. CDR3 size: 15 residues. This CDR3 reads CASSLLMEAGTEAFF.

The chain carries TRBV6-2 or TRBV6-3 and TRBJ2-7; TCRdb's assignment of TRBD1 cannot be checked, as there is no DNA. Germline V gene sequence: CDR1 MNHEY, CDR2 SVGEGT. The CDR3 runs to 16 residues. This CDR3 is CASSFWTSGDTYEQYF.

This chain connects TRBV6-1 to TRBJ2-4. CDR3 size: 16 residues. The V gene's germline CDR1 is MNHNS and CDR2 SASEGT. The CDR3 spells CASSLDPGVVKNIQYF.

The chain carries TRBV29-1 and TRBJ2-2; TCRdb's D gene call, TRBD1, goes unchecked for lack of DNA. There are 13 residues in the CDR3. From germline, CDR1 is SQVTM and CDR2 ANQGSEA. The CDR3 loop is CSAQGPDTGELFF.

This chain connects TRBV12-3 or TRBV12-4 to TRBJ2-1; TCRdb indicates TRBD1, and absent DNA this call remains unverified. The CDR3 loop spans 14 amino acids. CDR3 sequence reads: CASRLIAGANEQFF.

The CDR3 loop is CASSWGSGSYEQYF. V usage is TRBV6-2 or TRBV6-3 and J usage is TRBJ2-7; TCRdb indicates TRBD2, and absent DNA this call remains unverified. The CDR3 totals 14 residues. Looked up from germline, CDR1 is MNHEY and CDR2 is SVGEGT.

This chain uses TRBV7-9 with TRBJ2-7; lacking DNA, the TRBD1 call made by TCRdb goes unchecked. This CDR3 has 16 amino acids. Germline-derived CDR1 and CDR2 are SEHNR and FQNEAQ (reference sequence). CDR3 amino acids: CASSPMAGTASYEQYF.

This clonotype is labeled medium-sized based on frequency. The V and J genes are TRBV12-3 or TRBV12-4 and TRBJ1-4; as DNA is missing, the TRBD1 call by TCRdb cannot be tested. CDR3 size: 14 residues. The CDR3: CASRETGAGEKLFF.

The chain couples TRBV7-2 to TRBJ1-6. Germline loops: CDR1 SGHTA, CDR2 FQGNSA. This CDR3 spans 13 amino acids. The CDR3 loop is CASSTNTVSPLHF.

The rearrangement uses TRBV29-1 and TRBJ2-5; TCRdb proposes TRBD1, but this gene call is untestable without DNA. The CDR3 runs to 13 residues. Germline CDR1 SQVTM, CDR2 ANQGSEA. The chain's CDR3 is CSVGQGVQETQYF.

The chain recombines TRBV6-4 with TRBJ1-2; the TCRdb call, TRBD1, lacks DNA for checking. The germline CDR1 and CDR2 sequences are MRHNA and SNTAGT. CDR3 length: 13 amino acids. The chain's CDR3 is CASSDSTGGGYTF.

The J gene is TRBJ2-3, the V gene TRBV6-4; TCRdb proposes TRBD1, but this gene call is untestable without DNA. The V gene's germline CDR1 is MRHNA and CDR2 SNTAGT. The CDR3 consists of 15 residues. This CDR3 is CASSETGGSTDTQYF.

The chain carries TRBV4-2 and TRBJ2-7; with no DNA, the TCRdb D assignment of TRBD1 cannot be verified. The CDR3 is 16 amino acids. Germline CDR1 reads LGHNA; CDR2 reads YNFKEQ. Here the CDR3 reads CASSQPGQGAAYEQYF.

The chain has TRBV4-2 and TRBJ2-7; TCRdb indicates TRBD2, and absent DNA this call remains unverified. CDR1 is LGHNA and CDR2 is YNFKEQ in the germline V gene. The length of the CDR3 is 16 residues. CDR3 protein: CASSLLGGGEYDEQYF.

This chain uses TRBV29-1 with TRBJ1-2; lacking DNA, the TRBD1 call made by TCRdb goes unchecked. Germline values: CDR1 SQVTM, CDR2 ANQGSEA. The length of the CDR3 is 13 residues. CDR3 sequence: CSVEESWGNGYTF.

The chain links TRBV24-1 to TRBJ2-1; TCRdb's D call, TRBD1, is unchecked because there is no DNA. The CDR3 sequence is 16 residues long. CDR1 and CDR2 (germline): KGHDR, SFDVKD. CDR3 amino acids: CATSDPSGTGNNEQFF.

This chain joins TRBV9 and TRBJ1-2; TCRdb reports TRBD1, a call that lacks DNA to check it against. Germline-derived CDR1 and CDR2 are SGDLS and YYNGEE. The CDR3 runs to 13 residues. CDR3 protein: CASSLGGDNGYTF.

CDR3 protein: CASSKKRVTGELFF. The genes are TRBV21-1 and TRBJ2-2. TRBV21-1 corresponds to a pseudogene. There are 14 residues in the CDR3.

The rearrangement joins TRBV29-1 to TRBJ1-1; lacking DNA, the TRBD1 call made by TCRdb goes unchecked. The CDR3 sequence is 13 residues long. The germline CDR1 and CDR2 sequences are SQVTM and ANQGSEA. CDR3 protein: CSVEGQGGTEAFF.

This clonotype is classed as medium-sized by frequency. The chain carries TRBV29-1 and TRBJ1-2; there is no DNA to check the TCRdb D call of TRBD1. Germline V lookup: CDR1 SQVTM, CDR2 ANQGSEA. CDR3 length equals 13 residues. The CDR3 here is CSVVPQGDYGYTF.

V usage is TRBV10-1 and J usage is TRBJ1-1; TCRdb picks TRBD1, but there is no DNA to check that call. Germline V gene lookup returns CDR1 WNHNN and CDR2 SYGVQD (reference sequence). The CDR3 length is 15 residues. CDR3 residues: CASSERTGTRGEAFF.

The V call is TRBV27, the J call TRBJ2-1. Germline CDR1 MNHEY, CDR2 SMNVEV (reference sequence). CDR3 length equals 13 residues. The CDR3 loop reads CASSPTESNEQFF.